This is a list of T cell receptor beta chains from one sample in a study of monozygotic twins with inflammatory bowel disease. From the 5' RACE reads, TCRdb lists one entry per CDR3 protein and no DNA. In total, the table holds around 100,000 distinct CDR3 sequences. The source material was blood. These receptors all stem from a human donor with ulcerative colitis or Crohn's disease, or a healthy co-twin of an affected twin (not recorded which). Each CDR3 is given with its conserved first and last residue.

TRBJ2-3	TRBV18	CASSPPILAGQDTDTQYF
TRBJ2-4	TRBV5-1	CASSTGVSKNIQYF
TRBJ2-5	TRBV6-1	CASSDRAGQETQYF
TRBJ2-3	TRBV6-5	CASSFRKRRVHTISDTQYF
TRBJ1-6	TRBV12-3/TRBV12-4	CASSLGARALNSPLHF
TRBJ2-3	TRBV5-4	CASSLRQGYTDTQYF
TRBJ1-5	TRBV7-9	CATTTGDSNQPQHF
TRBJ2-2	TRBV28	CASRSGSPGELFF
TRBJ2-5	TRBV20-1	CSARGASRETQYF
TRBJ2-2	TRBV9	CASSVGLAGGPNTGELFF
TRBJ2-7	TRBV15	CATSIRTGRREQYF
TRBJ2-7	TRBV20-1	CSARDPASPAYEQYF
TRBJ2-1	TRBV5-1	CASSLAVAGAIIRQFF
TRBJ1-6	TRBV2	CASSEALGDYNSPLHF
TRBJ1-1	TRBV20-1	CSARATVEAFF
TRBJ1-5	TRBV30	CAWSAVRGPGPSNQPQHF
TRBJ2-7	TRBV20-1	CSAGLAGGYEQYF
TRBJ1-5	TRBV7-2	CASSRMGGAGQPQHF
TRBJ2-2	TRBV28	CASSRSTGFPGELFF
TRBJ2-7	TRBV14	CASSQTKYEQYF
TRBJ1-4	TRBV7-8	CASSLALGQGNEKLFF